The T cell receptor (beta chain) under discussion was sequenced for a study of T cell responses to AZD1222 COVID-19 vaccine. The study, taken as a whole, reports: There were vaccine-associated CD4 TCRs across spike, dominant at 160-218 and 743-854. White British people made up most donors, females outnumbered males, and clonal diversity was possibly underestimated.

Assay: immunoSEQ multiplex PCR; the TCRdb copy retains only in-frame clones and omits some. Of approximately 100,000 clones listed, more than 70% are singletons. With respect to this clone: Its antigen is undetermined.

The receptor comes from an adult in good health. Material: peripheral blood, obtained on day 0 of AZD1222 vaccination.

The CDR3 sequence: CAWSDQDSAEQYF. The CDR3 DNA reads as TGTGCCTGGAGTGACCAGGACAGTGCCGAGCAGTACTTC. The chain uses TRBV30 and TRBJ2-7; possible D gene TRBD1, 6 bases. V was cut by 1 base and J by 6 bases, with 13 bases left in between. Germline V gives CDR1 GTSNPN, CDR2 SVGIG (reference sequence). The CDR3 extends over 13 amino acids.